These 2 T cell receptor beta chains came from one sample sequenced in a study of cytomegalovirus exposure and HLA in healthy donors. 13 Jbeta primers and 60 Vbeta primers were used for the PCR. Produced via immunoSEQ multiplex PCR; TCRdb's table is partial and in-frame only. The sample has around 180,000 clones; roughly 85% are singletons. Sequencing input: PBMCs. These receptors originate from a woman aged 40 to 55 in good health and CMV-seronegative.

The gene calls are TRBV28 and TRBJ2-7; D perhaps matches TRBD2 (6 bases). The CDR3 extends over 15 amino acids. The germline V and J ends were trimmed by 3 bases and 4 bases, with 16 bases remaining between them. Germline CDR1 is MDHEN and CDR2 is SYDVKM. In DNA form, the CDR3 reads TGTGCCAGCAGTTTGGTAGGAGGGCTCCGATACGAGCAGTACTTC. Protein product: CASSLVGGLRYEQYF.

V and J are TRBV28 and TRBJ2-3; TRBD2 aligns across 14 bases. Germline V gene lookup returns CDR1 MDHEN and CDR2 SYDVKM. The CDR3 is made up of 18 amino acids. V was pared by 2 bases and J by 0 bases, with 4 bases of the junction left unmatched. As DNA, the CDR3 is TGTGCCAGCAGTTTAGGGACTAGCGGGGGAGCCAGCACAGATACGCAGTATTTT. It encodes CASSLGTSGGASTDTQYF.